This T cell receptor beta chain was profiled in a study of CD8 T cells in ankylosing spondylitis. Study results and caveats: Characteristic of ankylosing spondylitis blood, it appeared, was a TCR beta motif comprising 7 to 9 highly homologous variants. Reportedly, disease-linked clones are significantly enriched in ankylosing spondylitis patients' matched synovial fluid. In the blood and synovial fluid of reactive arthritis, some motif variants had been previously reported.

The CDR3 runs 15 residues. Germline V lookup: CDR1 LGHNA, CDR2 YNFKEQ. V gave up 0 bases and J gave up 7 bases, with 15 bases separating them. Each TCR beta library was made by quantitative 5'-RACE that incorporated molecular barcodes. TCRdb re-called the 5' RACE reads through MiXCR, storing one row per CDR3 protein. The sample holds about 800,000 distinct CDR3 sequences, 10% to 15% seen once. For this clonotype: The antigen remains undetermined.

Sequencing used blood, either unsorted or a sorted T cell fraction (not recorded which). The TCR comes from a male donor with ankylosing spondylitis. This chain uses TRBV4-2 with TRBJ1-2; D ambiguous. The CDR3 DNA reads TGTGCCAGCAGCCAAGATTTCACCGGAATGTCTGGCTACACCTTC. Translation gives CASSQDFTGMSGYTF.